This TCR beta chain was sequenced during a study of blood T cell repertoires in COVID-19. Study summary: PBMCs, B-cell-depleted T cells, or T cells were the source of the cDNA or gDNA that made up the material.

Study processing details: Estimated nucleated cell counts came from reference gene primer amplification. Measured with immunoSEQ multiplex PCR; TCRdb has only the in-frame clones, and not every one. V, J and clone size reflect that table, while D and trimming were determined from the DNA. The profile shows 150,000 or so clones, 85% to 90% of them singletons. CDR1 and CDR2 (germline): PRHDT, FYEKMQ (reference sequence). This CDR3 has 14 residues. V shed 2 bases and J shed 4 bases, with 8 bases lying between them. Seattle participants joined during active infection and were tracked over time. This clonotype originated in a man younger than 30 with COVID-19, enrolled during active disease. The sample comprised peripheral blood. The chain links TRBV13 to TRBJ2-2; tentatively, D is TRBD2 (6 bases). CDR3 amino acids: CASSLKLATGELFF. The CDR3, as DNA: TGTGCCAGCAGCTTAAAACTAGCCACCGGGGAGCTGTTTTTT. Looking up the rest from reference TRBV13 and TRBJ2-2 gives the full variable domain: AAGVIQSPRHLIKEKRETATLKCYPIPRHDTVYWYQQGPGQDPQFLISFYEKMQSDKGSIPDRFSAQQFSDYHSELNMSSLELGDSALYFCASSLKLATGELFFGEGSRLTVL.